These 10 T cell receptor beta chains were sequenced from one sample in a study of blood T cells in healthy people across ages. Primers used in a second PCR of roughly 7 to 11 cycles were a sample-barcoded 5' primer and a J-beta primer mix. One entry per CDR3 protein, called by TCRdb with MiXCR from the 5' RACE reads. The table includes hundreds of thousands of distinct CDR3 sequences, roughly three fifths detected once. Sequenced: blood. These receptor sequences come from a man between 40 and 49 years old in good health.

The gene calls are TRBV6-5 and TRBJ1-1, with 9 bases fitting TRBD1. Germline V gives CDR1 MNHEY, CDR2 SVGAGI. The V gene end was trimmed by 6 bases and the J gene end by 6 bases; junction bases not matched to a gene: 8. The CDR3 loop spans 14 amino acids. The CDR3 protein is CASSHTTGGSEAFF. CDR3 sequence (DNA): TGTGCCAGCAGCCACACGACAGGGGGTTCTGAAGCTTTCTTT.

The V call is TRBV5-1, the J call TRBJ2-2; 8 bases fit TRBD1. V trimming: 0 bases; J trimming: 4 bases; junction bases outside the gene matches: 14. This CDR3 contains 19 residues. Germline V lookup: CDR1 SGHRS, CDR2 YFSETQ. The CDR3 here is CASSLDGLAGGYSTGELFF. CDR3 sequence (DNA): TGCGCCAGCAGCTTGGATGGGCTCGCAGGGGGCTATAGCACCGGGGAGCTGTTTTTT.

The chain joins TRBV28 to TRBJ2-3; possibly TRBD2 for D (6 bases). This CDR3 contains 16 residues. With 4 bases removed from V and 3 bases from J, the gap between germline ends came to 17 bases. The germline V gene encodes CDR1 MDHEN and CDR2 SYDVKM. CDR3 loop: CASSSRLGFGTDTQYF. The CDR3 nucleotides are TGTGCCAGCAGTTCCAGACTAGGCTTCGGGACAGATACGCAGTATTTT.

There are a few counts of this clonotype. The chain uses TRBV7-2 and TRBJ2-5, with TRBD2 identical over 11 bases. The CDR3 has 16 amino acids. J was trimmed by 2 bases and V by 0 bases; bases with no gene match: 2. Looked up from germline, CDR1 is SGHTA and CDR2 is FQGNSA. CDR3 in DNA: TGTGCCAGCAGCTTAGCCCCTAGCGGGGGGCAAGAGACCCAGTACTTC. Protein sequence: CASSLAPSGGQETQYF.

This sequence joins TRBV12-3 or TRBV12-4 and TRBJ2-1; D unclear. V was clipped by 4 bases and J by 9 bases, with 7 bases between them. This CDR3 contains 11 residues. CDR3 DNA sequence: TGTGCCAGCAGTTCCGATATTGAGCAGTTCTTC. This codes for CASSSDIEQFF.

This clonotype showed up just a few times. The chain links TRBV6-6 to TRBJ2-1, with D unresolved. The CDR3 covers 13 residues. The V end lost 5 bases, the J end lost 5 bases, and 10 bases lay between the germline ends. The germline gives CDR1 MNHNY, CDR2 SVGAGI (reference sequence). For the CDR3, the DNA is TGTGCCAGCAGTAGCACAGAGAACAATGAGCAGTTCTTC. This translates into CASSSTENNEQFF.

This chain uses TRBV2 with TRBJ2-3; D is unclear. The CDR3 has 16 amino acids. V was cut by 2 bases and J by 2 bases, with 14 bases left in between. Germline CDR1 reads SNHLY; CDR2 reads FYNNEI. CDR3 nucleotides: TGTGCCAGCAGTGAACGACTCGCGCCGTTCACAGATACGCAGTATTTT. This gives the protein CASSERLAPFTDTQYF. Based on the CDR3 plus reference TRBV2 and TRBJ2-3, the full variable domain is EPEVTQTPSHQVTQMGQEVILRCVPISNHLYFYWYRQILGQKVEFLVSFYNNEISEKSEIFDDQFSVERPDGSNFTLKIRSTKLEDSAMYFCASSERLAPFTDTQYFGPGTRLTVL.

The chain carries TRBV7-3 and TRBJ2-5, with TRBD2 identical over 8 bases. The J call is doubtful: the DNA matches TRBJ2-7 better. The CDR3 covers 15 residues. Germline CDR1 is SGHTA and CDR2 is FQGTGA. In DNA, the CDR3 is TGTGCCAGCAGCCCTAATACAAGCGGGAGAGACGAGCAGTACTTC. Its translation is CASSPNTSGRDEQYF.

This clonotype was observed a handful of times. The chain recombines TRBV27 with TRBJ1-2; 11 bases are shared with TRBD1. There are 15 residues in the CDR3. Germline V gene sequence: CDR1 MNHEY, CDR2 SMNVEV (reference sequence). The V and J ends lost 4 bases and 0 bases, in that order; junction bases with no gene match: 1. The CDR3 reads CASSWTGGANYGYTF. In nucleotides, the CDR3 is TGTGCCAGCAGTTGGACAGGGGGCGCTAACTATGGCTACACCTTC.

V and J are TRBV7-2 and TRBJ1-1; 11 nucleotides align to TRBD1. Trimming cost V 5 bases and J 7 bases; bases outside gene matches: 15. The V gene's germline CDR1 is SGHTA and CDR2 FQGNSA. The CDR3 contains 17 residues. The CDR3 loop is CASSPSRLRDRGSEAFF. In nucleotides, the CDR3 is TGTGCCAGCAGCCCCAGTAGGTTGAGGGACAGGGGGAGTGAAGCTTTCTTT.